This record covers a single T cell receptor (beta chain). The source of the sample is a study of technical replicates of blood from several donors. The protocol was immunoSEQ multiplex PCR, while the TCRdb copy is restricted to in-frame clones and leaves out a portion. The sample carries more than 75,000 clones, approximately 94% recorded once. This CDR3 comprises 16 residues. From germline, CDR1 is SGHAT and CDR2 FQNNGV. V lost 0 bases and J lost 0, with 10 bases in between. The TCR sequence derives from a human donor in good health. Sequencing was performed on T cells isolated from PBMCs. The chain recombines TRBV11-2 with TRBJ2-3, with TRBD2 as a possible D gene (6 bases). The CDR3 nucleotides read TGTGCCAGCAGCTTAGAGAGCGGGTATAGCACAGATACGCAGTATTTT. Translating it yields CASSLESGYSTDTQYF.